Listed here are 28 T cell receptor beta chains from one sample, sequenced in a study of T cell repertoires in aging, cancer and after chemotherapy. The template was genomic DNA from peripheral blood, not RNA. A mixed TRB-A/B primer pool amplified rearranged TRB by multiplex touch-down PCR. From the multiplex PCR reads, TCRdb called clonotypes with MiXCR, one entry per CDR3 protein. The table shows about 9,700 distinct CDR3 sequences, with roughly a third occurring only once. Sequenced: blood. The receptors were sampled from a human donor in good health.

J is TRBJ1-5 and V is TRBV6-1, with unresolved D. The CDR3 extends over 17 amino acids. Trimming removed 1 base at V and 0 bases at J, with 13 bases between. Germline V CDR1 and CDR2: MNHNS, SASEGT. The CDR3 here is CASSEGSRGSSNQPQHF. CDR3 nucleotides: TGTGCCAGCAGTGAAGGGAGTCGTGGGAGTAGCAATCAGCCCCAGCATTTT.

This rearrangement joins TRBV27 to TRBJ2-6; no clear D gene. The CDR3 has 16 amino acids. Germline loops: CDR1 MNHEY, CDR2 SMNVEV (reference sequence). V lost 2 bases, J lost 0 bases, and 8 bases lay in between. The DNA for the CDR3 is TGTGCCAGCAGTTTACTTTGGGACTCTGGGGCCAACGTCCTGACTTTC. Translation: CASSLLWDSGANVLTF. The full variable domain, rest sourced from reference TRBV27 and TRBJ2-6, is EAQVTQNPRYLITVTGKKLTVTCSQNMNHEYMSWYRQDPGLGLRQIYYSMNVEVTDKGDVPEGYKVSRKEKRNFPLILESPSPNQTSLYFCASSLLWDSGANVLTFGAGSRLTVL.

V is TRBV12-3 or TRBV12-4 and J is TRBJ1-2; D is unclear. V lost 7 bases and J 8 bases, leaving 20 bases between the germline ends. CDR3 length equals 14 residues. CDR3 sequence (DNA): TGTGCCAGCACCGACCTTGGACGCGGCGGGGGCTACACCTTC. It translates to CASTDLGRGGGYTF.

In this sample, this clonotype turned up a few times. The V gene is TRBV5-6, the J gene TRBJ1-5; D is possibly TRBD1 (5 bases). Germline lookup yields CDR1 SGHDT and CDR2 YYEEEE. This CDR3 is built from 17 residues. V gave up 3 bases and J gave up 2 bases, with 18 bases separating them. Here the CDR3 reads CASSSDHGGSRNQPQHF. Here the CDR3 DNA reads TGTGCCAGCAGCTCCGACCACGGGGGGTCGCGCAATCAGCCCCAGCATTTT.

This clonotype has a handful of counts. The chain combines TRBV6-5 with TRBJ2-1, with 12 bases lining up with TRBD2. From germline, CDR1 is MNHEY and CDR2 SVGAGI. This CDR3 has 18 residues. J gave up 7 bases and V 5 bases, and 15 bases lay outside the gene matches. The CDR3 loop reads CASSGPRLLAGGSNEQFF. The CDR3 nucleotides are TGTGCCAGCAGTGGCCCGCGACTACTAGCGGGGGGTTCGAATGAGCAGTTCTTC.

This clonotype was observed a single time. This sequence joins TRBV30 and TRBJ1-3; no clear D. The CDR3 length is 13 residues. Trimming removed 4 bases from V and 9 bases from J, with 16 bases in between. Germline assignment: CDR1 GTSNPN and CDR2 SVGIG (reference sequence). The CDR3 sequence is CAWNVVGVTTIYF. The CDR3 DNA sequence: TGTGCCTGGAACGTAGTCGGTGTTACCACCATATATTTT.

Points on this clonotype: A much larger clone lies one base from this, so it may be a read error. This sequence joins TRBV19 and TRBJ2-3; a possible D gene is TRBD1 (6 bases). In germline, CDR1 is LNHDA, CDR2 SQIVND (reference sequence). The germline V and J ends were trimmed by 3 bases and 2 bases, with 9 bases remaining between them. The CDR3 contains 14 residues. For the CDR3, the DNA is TGTGCCAGTAGTATGCGGACAGCCACAGATACGCAGTATTTT. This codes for CASSMRTATDTQYF.

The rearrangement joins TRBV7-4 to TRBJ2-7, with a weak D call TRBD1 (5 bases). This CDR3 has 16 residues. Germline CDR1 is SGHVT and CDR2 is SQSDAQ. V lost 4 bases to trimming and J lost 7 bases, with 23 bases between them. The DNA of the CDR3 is TGTGCCAGCAGCTCGAGAAGGCAGGGCCGTTCTAGGGAGCAGTACTTC. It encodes CASSSRRQGRSREQYF.

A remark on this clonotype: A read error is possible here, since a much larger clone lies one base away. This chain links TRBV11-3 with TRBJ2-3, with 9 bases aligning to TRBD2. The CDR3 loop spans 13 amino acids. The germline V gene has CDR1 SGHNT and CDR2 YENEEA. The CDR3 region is CDSSGGRADTQYF. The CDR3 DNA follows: TGTGACAGCAGCGGGGGGCGAGCAGATACGCAGTATTTT. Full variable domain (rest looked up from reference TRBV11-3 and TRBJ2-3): EAGVVQSPRYKIIEKKQPVAFWCNPISGHNTLYWYLQNLGQGPELLIRYENEEAVDDSQLPKDRFSAERLKGVDSTLKIQPAELGDSAVYLCDSSGGRADTQYFGPGTRLTVL.

CDR3 amino acids: CASSIGTGGNTIYF. The DNA for the CDR3 is TGTGCCAGTAGTATTGGGACAGGGGGAAACACCATATATTTT. The rearrangement links TRBV19 to TRBJ1-3; 9 nucleotides line up with TRBD1. CDR1 is LNHDA, CDR2 SQIVND, per germline (reference sequence). This CDR3 comprises 14 residues. Trimming at V came to 3 bases and at J to 4 bases, leaving 1 base not matched to a gene. Looking up the rest from reference TRBV19 and TRBJ1-3 gives the full variable domain: DGGITQSPKYLFRKEGQNVTLSCEQNLNHDAMYWYRQDPGQGLRLIYYSQIVNDFQKGDIAEGYSVSREKKESFPLTVTSAQKNPTAFYLCASSIGTGGNTIYFGEGSWLTVV.

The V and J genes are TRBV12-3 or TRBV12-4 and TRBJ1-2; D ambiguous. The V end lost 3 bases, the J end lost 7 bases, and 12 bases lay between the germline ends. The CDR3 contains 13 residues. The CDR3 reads CASSLGGVSGYTF. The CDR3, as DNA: TGTGCCAGCAGTTTGGGCGGGGTCAGTGGCTACACCTTC.

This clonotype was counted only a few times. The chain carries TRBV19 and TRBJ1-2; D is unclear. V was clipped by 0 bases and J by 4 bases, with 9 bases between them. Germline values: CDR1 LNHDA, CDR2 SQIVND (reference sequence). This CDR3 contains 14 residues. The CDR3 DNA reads TGTGCCAGTAGTATAGATCCCACCTCCTATGGCTACACCTTC. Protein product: CASSIDPTSYGYTF. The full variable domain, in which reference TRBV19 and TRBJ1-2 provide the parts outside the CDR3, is DGGITQSPKYLFRKEGQNVTLSCEQNLNHDAMYWYRQDPGQGLRLIYYSQIVNDFQKGDIAEGYSVSREKKESFPLTVTSAQKNPTAFYLCASSIDPTSYGYTFGSGTRLTVV.

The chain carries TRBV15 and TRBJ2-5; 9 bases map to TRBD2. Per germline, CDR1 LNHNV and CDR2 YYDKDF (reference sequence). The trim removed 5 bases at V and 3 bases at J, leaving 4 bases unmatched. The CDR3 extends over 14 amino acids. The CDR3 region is CATSGGGEEETQYF. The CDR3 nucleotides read TGTGCCACCAGCGGCGGGGGGGAAGAAGAGACCCAGTACTTC.

The CDR3 sequence: CASSRYSRGGTMGTEAFF. The CDR3 DNA is TGTGCCAGCAGCCGCTACAGTAGAGGGGGGACTATGGGCACTGAAGCTTTCTTT. The rearrangement links TRBV6-5 to TRBJ1-1; tentative D call: TRBD1 (6 bases). This CDR3 is 18 amino acids long. Germline V lookup: CDR1 MNHEY, CDR2 SVGAGI. Trimming took 6 bases from V and 4 from J, leaving 27 bases between them.

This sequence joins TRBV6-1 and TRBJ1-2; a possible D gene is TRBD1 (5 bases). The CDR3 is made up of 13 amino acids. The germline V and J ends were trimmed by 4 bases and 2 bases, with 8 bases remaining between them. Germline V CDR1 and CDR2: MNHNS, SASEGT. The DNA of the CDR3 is TGTGCCAGCAGTGTAGGGGCGAACTATGGCTACACCTTC. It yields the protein CASSVGANYGYTF.

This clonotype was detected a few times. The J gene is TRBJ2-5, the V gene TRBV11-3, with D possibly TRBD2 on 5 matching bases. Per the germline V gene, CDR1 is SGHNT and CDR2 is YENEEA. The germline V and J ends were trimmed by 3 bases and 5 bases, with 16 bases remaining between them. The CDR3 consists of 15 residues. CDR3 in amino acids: CASSLRSRVRETQYF. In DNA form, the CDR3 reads TGTGCCAGCAGCTTGAGGTCGAGGGTTCGGGAGACCCAGTACTTC.

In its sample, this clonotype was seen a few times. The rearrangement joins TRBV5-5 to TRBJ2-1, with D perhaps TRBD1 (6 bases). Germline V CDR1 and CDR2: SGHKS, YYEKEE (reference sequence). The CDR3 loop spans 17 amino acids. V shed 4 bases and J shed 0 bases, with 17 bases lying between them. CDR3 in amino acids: CASSPVGQRSSYNEQFF. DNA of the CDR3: TGTGCCAGCAGCCCCGTCGGACAGAGGAGCTCCTACAATGAGCAGTTCTTC.

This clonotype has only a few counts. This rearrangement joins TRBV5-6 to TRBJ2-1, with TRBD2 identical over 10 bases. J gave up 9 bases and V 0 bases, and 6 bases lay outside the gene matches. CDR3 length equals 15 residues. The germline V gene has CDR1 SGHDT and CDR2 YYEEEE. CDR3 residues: CASSLDSGGASEQFF. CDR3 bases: TGTGCCAGCAGCTTGGACAGCGGGGGGGCCAGTGAGCAGTTCTTC.

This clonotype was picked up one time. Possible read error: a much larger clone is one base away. The CDR3 is CASSPSGSSWETQYF. The CDR3 nucleotides read TGTGCCAGCAGCCCCTCCGGGTCCTCGTGGGAGACCCAGTACTTC. This chain joins TRBV11-3 and TRBJ2-5; D ambiguous. V shed 5 bases and J shed 5 bases, with 18 bases lying between them. The CDR3 is made up of 15 amino acids. CDR1 and CDR2 (germline): SGHNT, YENEEA. Full variable domain (remainder filled in from reference TRBV11-3 and TRBJ2-5): EAGVVQSPRYKIIEKKQPVAFWCNPISGHNTLYWYLQNLGQGPELLIRYENEEAVDDSQLPKDRFSAERLKGVDSTLKIQPAELGDSAVYLCASSPSGSSWETQYFGPGTRLLVL.

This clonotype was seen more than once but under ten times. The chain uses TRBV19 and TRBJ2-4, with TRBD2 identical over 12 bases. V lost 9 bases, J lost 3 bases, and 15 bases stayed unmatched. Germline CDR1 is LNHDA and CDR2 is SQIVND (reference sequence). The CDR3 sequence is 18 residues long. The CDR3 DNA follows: TGTGCCAGGTGCCCTACAGATTCTAGCGGGGGGGGCAAAAACATTCAGTACTTC. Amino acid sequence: CARCPTDSSGGGKNIQYF.

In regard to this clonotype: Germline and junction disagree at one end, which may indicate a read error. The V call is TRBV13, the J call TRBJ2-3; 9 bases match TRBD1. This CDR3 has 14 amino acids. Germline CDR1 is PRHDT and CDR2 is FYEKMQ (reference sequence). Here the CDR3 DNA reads TGTGCCAGCAGCCTGGACAGGGGCACAGATACGAAGTATTTT. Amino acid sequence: CASSLDRGTDTKYF.

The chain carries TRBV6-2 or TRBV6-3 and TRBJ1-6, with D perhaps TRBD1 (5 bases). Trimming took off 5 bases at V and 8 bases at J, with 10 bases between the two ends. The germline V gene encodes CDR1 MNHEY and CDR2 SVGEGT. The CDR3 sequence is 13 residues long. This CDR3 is CASSQGWHSPLHF. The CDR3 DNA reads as TGTGCCAGCAGTCAGGGTTGGCATTCACCCCTCCACTTT.

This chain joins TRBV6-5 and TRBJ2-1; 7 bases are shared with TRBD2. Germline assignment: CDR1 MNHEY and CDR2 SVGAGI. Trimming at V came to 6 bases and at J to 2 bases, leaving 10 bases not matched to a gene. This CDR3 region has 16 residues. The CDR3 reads CASSPTSAEPYNEQFF. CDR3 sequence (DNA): TGTGCCAGCAGCCCCACTAGCGCCGAGCCCTACAATGAGCAGTTCTTC.

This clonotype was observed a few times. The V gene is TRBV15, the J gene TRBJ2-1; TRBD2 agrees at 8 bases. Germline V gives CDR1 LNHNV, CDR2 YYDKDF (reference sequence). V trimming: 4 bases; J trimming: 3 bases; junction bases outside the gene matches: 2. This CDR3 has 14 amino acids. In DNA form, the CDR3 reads TGTGCCACCAGCACCGGGGGGGGCTACAATGAGCAGTTCTTC. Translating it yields CATSTGGGYNEQFF.

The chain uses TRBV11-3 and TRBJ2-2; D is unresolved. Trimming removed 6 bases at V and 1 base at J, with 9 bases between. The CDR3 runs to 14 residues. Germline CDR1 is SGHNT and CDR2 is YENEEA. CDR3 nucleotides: TGTGCCAGCAGTCCTATTATGAACACCGGGGAGCTGTTTTTT. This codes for CASSPIMNTGELFF.

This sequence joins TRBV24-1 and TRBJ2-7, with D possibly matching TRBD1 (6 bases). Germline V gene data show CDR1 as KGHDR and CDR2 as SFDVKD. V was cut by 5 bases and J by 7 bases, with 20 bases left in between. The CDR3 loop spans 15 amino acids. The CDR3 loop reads CATSARQGLAWEQYF. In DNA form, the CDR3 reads TGTGCCACCAGTGCACGCCAGGGGCTAGCTTGGGAGCAGTACTTC.

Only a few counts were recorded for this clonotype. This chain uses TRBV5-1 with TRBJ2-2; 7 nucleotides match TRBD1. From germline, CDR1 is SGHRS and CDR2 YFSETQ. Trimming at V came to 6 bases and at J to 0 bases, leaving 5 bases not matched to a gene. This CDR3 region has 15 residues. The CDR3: CASNTGDANTGELFF. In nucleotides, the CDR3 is TGCGCCAGCAACACAGGGGATGCGAACACCGGGGAGCTGTTTTTT.

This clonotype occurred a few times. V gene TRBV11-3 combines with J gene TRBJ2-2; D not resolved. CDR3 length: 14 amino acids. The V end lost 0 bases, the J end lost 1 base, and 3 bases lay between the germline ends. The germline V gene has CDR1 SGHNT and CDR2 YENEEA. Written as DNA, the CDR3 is TGTGCCAGCAGCTTAGAACAGAACACCGGGGAGCTGTTTTTT. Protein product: CASSLEQNTGELFF.